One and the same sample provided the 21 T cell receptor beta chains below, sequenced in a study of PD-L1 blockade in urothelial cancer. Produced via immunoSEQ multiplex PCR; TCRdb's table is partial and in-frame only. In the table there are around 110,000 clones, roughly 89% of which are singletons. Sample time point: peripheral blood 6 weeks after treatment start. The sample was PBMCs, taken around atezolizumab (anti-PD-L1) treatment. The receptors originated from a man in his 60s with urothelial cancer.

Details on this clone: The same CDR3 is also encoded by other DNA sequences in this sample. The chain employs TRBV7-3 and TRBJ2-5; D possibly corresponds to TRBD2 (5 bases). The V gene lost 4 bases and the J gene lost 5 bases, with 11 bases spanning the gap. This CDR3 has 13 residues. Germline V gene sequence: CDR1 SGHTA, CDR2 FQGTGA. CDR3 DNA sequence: TGTGCCAGCAGCTCCGCGGGTGGGGAGACCCAGTACTTC. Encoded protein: CASSSAGGETQYF.

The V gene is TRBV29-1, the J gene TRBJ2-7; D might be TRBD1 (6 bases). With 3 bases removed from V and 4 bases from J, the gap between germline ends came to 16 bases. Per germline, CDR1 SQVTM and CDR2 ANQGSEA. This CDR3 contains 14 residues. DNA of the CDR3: TGCAGCGTTGATATCGGCAGGGGAACATACGAGCAGTACTTC. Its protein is CSVDIGRGTYEQYF.

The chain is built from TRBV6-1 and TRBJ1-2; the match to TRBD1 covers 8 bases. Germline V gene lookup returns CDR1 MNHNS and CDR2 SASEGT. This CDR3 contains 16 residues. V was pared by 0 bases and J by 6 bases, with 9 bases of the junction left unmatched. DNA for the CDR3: TGTGCCAGCAGTGAAGCTACGACAGGGGAGAACCATGGCTACACCTTC. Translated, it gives CASSEATTGENHGYTF.

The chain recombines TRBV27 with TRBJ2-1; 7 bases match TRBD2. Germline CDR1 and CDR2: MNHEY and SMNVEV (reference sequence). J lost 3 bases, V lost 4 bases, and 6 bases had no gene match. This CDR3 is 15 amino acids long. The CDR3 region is CASSSGLELYNEQFF. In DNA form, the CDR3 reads TGTGCCAGCAGTTCTGGACTAGAGCTCTACAATGAGCAGTTCTTC.

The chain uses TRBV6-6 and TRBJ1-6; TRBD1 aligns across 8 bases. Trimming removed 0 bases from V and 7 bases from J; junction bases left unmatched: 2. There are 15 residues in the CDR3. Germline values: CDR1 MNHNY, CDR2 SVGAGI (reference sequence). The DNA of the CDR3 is TGTGCCAGCAGTTACTCGGACAGGGCAAATTCACCCCTCCACTTT. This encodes CASSYSDRANSPLHF.

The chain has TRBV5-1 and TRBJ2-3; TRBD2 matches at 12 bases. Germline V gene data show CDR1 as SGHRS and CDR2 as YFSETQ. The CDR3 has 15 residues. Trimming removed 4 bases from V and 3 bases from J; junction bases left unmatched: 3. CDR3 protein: CASSLTSGSTDTQYF. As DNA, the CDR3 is TGCGCCAGCAGCCTGACTAGCGGGAGTACAGATACGCAGTATTTT. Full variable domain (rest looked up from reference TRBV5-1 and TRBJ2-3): KAGVTQTPRYLIKTRGQQVTLSCSPISGHRSVSWYQQTPGQGLQFLFEYFSETQRNKGNFPGRFSGRQFSNSRSEMNVSTLELGDSALYLCASSLTSGSTDTQYFGPGTRLTVL.

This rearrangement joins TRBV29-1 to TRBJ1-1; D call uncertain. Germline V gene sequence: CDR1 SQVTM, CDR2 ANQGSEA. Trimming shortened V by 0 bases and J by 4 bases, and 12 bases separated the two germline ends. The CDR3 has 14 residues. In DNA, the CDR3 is TGCAGCGTTGAAGATGGCCCCGCGGGCACTGAAGCTTTCTTT. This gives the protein CSVEDGPAGTEAFF.

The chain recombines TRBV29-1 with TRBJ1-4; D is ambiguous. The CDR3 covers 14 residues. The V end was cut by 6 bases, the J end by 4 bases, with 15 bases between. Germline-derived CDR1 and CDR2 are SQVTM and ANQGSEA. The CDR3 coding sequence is TGCAGCGTGGGAGAACGGGCAAATAATGAAAAACTGTTTTTT. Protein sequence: CSVGERANNEKLFF.

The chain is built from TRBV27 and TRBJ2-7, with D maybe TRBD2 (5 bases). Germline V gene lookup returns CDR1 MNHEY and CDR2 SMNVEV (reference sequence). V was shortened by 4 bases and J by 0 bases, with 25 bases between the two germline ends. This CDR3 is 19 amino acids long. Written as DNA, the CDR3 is TGTGCCAGCAGTTCCCCCGCGGGTTGGGATGGCCGAGGCTCCTACGAGCAGTACTTC. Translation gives CASSSPAGWDGRGSYEQYF.

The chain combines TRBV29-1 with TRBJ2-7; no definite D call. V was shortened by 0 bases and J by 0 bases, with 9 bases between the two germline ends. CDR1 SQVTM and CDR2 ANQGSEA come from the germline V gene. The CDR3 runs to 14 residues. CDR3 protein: CSVEEGRSSYEQYF. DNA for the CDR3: TGCAGCGTTGAAGAGGGCCGTAGCTCCTACGAGCAGTACTTC.

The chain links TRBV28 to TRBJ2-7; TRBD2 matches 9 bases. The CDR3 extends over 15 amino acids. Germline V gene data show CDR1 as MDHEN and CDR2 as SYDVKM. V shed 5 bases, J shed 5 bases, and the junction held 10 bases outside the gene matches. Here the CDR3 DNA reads TGTGCCAGCAGTCTGTTCGGGGCGGGAGGGAACGAGCAGTACTTC. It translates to CASSLFGAGGNEQYF.

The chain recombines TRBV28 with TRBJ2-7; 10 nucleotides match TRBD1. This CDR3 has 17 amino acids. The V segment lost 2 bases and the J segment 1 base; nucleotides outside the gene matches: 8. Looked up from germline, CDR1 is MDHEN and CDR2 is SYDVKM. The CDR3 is CASSLLFGTGASYEQYF. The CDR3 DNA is TGTGCCAGCAGTTTACTATTCGGGACAGGGGCTTCCTACGAGCAGTACTTC.

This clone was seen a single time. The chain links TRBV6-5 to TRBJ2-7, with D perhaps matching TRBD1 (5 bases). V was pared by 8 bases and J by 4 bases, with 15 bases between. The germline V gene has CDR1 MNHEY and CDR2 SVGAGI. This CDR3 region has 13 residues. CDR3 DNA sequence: TGTGCCAGCGGAGCCTTAGACAGATACGAGCAGTACTTC. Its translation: CASGALDRYEQYF.

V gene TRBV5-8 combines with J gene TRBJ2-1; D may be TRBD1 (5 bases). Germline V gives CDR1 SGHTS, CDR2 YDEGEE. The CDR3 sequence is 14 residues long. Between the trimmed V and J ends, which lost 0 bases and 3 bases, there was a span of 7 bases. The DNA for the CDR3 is TGTGCCAGCAGCTTGGGGCAGGGCTACAATGAGCAGTTCTTC. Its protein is CASSLGQGYNEQFF.

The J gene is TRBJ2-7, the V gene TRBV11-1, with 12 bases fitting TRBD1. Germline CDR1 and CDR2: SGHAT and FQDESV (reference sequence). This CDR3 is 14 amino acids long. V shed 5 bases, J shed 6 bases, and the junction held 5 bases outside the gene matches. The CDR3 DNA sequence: TGTGCCAGCAGCCACGGGACAGGGGGCAGCGAGCAGTACTTC. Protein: CASSHGTGGSEQYF.

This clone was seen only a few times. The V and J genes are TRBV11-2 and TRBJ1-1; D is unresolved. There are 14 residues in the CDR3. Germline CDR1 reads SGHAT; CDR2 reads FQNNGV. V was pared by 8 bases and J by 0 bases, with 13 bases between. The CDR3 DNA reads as TGTGCCAGCCACGGAGGAGGGCTGAACACTGAAGCTTTCTTT. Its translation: CASHGGGLNTEAFF.

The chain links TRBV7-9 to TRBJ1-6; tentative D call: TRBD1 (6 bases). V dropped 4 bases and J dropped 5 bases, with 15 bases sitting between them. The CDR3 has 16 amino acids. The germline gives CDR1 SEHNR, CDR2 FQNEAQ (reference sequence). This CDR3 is CASSSTGGQDNSPLHF. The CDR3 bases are TGTGCCAGCAGCTCCACCGGGGGGCAGGATAATTCACCCCTCCACTTT.

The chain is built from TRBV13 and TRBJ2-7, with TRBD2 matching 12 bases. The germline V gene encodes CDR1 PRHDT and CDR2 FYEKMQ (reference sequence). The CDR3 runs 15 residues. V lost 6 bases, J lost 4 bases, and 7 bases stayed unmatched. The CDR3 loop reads CASSSTTSGSYEQYF. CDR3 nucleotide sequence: TGTGCCAGCAGTTCAACGACTAGCGGGAGTTACGAGCAGTACTTC.

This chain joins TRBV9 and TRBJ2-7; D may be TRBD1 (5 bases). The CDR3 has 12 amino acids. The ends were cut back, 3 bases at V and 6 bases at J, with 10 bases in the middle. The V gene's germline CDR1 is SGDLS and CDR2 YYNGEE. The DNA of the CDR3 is TGTGCCAGCAGCGGGACATACCCCGAGCAGTACTTC. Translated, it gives CASSGTYPEQYF.

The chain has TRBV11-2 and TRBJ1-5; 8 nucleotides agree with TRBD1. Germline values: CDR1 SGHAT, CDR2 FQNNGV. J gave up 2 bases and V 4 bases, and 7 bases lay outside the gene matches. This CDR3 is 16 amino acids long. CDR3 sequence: CASSSLQGEGNQPQHF. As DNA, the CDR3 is TGTGCCAGCAGCTCCCTACAGGGGGAAGGCAATCAGCCCCAGCATTTT.

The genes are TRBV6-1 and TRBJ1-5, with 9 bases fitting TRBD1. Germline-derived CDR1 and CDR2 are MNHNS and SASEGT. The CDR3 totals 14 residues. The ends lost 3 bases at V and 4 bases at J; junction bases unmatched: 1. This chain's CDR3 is CASSETGGNQPQHF. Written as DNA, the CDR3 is TGTGCCAGCAGTGAGACAGGGGGGAATCAGCCCCAGCATTTT.